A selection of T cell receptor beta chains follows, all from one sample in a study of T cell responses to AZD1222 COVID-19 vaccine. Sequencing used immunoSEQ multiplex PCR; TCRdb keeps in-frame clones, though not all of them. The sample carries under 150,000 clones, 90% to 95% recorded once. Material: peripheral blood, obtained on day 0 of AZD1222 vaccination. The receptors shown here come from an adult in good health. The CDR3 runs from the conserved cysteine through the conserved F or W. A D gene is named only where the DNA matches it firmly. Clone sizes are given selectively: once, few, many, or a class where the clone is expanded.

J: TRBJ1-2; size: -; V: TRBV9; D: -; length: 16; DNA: TGTGCCAGCAGCCCCTTGGGGGCACGAGCTAACTATGGCTACACCTTC; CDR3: CASSPLGARANYGYTF
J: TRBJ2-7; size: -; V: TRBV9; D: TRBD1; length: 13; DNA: TGTGCCAGCAGCTCTTCCGGGACAGGCATTATCGACTTC; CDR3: CASSSSGTGIIDF
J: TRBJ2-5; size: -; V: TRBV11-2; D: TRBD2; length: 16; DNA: TGTGCCAGCAGCTTAACGGGTCTAGCGGGGGTCGAGACCCAGTACTTC; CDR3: CASSLTGLAGVETQYF
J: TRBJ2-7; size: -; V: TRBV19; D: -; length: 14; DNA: TGTGCCAGTAAGGGGCAGGGGCCTACTTACGAGCAGTACTTC; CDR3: CASKGQGPTYEQYF
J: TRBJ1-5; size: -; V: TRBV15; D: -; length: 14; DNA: TGTGCCACCAGCAGTCCGGGTAGCAATCAGCCCCAGCATTTT; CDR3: CATSSPGSNQPQHF
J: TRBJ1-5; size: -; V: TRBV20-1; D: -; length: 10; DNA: TGCAGTGCTGGGCAAGGGCCCCAGCATTTT; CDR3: CSAGQGPQHF
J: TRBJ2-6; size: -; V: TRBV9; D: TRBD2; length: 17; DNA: TGTGCCAGCAGCGCGGGGGGACGGATCTCTGGGGCCAACGTCCTGACTTTC; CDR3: CASSAGGRISGANVLTF
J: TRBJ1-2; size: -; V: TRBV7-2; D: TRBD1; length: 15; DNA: TGTGCCAGCAGCTTAGGGACAGGGGCTAACTATGGCTACACCTTC; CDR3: CASSLGTGANYGYTF
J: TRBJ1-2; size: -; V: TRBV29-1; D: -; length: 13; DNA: TGCAGCGTTGACAGGGGAAGTAACTATGGCTACACCTTC; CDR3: CSVDRGSNYGYTF
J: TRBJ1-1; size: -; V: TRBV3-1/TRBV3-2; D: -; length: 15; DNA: TGTGCCAGCAGCCCGGTGAACAGGGTGTACACTGAAGCTTTCTTT; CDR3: CASSPVNRVYTEAFF
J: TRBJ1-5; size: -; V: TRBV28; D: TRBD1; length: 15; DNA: TGTGCCAGCAGTTCTACAGGGGGCCGCAATCAGCCCCAGCATTTT; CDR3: CASSSTGGRNQPQHF
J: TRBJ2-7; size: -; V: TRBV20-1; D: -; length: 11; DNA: TGCAGTGCTAGAGAGTCCTACGAGCAGTACTTC; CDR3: CSARESYEQYF
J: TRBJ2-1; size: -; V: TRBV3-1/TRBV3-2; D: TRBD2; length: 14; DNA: TGTGCCAGCAGCGAGCGGGGGGCTTACAATGAGCAGTTCTTC; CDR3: CASSERGAYNEQFF
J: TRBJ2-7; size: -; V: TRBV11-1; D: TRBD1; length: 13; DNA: TGTGCCAGCAGCACCGACAGGGTTCACGAGCAGTACTTC; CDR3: CASSTDRVHEQYF
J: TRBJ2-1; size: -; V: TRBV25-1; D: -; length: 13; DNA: TGTGCCAGCAGTGAGGGGGCCGGCAATGAGCAGTTCTTC; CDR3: CASSEGAGNEQFF
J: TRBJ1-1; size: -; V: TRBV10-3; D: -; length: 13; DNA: TGTGCCACCTCGACCGCTCCTCCTACTGAAGCTTTCTTT; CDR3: CATSTAPPTEAFF
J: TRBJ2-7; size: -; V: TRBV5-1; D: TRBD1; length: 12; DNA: TGCGCCAGCAGCTTGGGACAGGGGGAGCAGTACTTC; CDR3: CASSLGQGEQYF
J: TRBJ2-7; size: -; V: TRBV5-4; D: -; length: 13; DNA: TGTGCCAGCAAAAGGGACGACTGGGGAGAGCAGTACTTC; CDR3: CASKRDDWGEQYF
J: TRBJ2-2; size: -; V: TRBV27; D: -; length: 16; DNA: TGTGCCAGCACCAGAGGGGGGGGACTGAACACCGGGGAGCTGTTTTTT; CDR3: CASTRGGGLNTGELFF
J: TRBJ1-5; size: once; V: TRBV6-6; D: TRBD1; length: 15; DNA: TGTGCCAGCAGTTACGAGGGACAGTTCGATCAGCCCCAGCATTTT; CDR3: CASSYEGQFDQPQHF
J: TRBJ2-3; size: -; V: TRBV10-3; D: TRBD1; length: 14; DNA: TGTGCCATCAATCAACAGGGGGGAACAGATACGCAGTATTTT; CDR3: CAINQQGGTDTQYF
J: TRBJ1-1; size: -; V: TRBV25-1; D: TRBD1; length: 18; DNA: TGTGCCAGCAGTGGCCGGACAGGGGACTTAATTGTGGCGACTGAAGCTTTCTTT; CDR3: CASSGRTGDLIVATEAFF
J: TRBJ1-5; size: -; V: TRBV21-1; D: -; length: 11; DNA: TGTGTCAGCCTCCGGGTACAGCCCCAGCATTTT; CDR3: CVSLRVQPQHF
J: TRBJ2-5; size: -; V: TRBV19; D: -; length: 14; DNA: TGTGCCACGTCTCGAGAATCCGGCCAAGAGACCCAGTACTTC; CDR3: CATSRESGQETQYF
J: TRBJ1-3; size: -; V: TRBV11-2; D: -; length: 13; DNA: TGTGCCAGCAGCTTAGGTCCTGGAAACACCATATATTTT; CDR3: CASSLGPGNTIYF
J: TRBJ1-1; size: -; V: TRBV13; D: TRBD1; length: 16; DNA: TGTGCCAGCAGCTCGGACAGGGGGTACTTTAACACTGAAGCTTTCTTT; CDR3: CASSSDRGYFNTEAFF
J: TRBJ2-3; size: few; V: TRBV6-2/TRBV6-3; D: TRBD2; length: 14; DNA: TGTGCCAGCAGTTGGACTAGCGGGGCAGATACGCAGTATTTT; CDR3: CASSWTSGADTQYF
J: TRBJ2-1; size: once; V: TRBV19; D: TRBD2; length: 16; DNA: TGTGCCAGTAGGAGCTTTAGCGGGGGGCTGTGGGATGAGCAGTTCTTC; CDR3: CASRSFSGGLWDEQFF
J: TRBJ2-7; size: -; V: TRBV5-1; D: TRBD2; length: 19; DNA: TGCGCCAGCAGCTTCTTCCCGAAACTAGCGGGAGGTCGGGGAAACGAGCAGTACTTC; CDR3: CASSFFPKLAGGRGNEQYF
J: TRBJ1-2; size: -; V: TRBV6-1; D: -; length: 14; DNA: TGTGCCAGCAGTGAATACGGGGGGTCCTATGGCTACACCTTC; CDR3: CASSEYGGSYGYTF
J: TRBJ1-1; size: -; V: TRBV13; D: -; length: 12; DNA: TGTGCCAGCAGCTTTTCGAATGGCGACGCTTTCTTT; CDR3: CASSFSNGDAFF
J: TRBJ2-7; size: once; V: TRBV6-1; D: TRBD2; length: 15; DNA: TGTGCCAGCAGTGAAGGGAGCGGGGATACTTACGAGCAGTACTTC; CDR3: CASSEGSGDTYEQYF
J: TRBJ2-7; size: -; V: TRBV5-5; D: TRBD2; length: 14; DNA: TGTGCCAGCAGCGTGGGACTAGCGGACTACGAGCAGTACTTC; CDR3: CASSVGLADYEQYF
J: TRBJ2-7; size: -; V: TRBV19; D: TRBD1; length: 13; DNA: TGTGCCAGTACCGGACAGGGTAACTACGAGCAGTACTTC; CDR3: CASTGQGNYEQYF
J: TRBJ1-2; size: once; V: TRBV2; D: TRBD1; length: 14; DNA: TGTGCCAGCAGTGGACAGGGGGCTGTTTATGGCTACACCTTC; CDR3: CASSGQGAVYGYTF
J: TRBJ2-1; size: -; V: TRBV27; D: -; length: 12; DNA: TGTGCCAGCTTTGGTAGTTACAATGAGCAGTTCTTC; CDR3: CASFGSYNEQFF
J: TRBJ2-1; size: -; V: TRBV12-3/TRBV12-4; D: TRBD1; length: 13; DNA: TGTGCCAGCACCACACCCCCGACAGGGGAGCAGTTCTTC; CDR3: CASTTPPTGEQFF
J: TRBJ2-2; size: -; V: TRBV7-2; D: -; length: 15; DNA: TGTGCCAGCAGCTTCCGGCGGACGAACACCGGGGAGCTGTTTTTT; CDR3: CASSFRRTNTGELFF
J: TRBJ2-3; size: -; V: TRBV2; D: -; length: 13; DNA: TGTGCCAGCAGTGAAGAAAAGCGGGCAAAGCAGTATTTT; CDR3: CASSEEKRAKQYF
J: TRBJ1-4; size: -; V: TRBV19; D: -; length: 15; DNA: TGTGCCAGTAGTAAAGGTGGCAGGGAGAATGAAAAACTGTTTTTT; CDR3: CASSKGGRENEKLFF